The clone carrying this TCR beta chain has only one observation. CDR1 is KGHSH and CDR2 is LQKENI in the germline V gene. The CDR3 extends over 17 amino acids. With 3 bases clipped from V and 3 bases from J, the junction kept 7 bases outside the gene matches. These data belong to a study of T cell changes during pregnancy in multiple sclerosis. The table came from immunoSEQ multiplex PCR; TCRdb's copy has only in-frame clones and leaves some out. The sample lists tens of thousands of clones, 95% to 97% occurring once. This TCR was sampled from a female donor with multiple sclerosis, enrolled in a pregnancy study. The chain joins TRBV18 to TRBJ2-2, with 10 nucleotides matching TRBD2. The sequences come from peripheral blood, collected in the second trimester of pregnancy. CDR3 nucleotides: TGTGCCAGCTCACCCCGCCGTCTAGCGGGGGACACCGGGGAGCTGTTTTTT. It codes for CASSPRRLAGDTGELFF.